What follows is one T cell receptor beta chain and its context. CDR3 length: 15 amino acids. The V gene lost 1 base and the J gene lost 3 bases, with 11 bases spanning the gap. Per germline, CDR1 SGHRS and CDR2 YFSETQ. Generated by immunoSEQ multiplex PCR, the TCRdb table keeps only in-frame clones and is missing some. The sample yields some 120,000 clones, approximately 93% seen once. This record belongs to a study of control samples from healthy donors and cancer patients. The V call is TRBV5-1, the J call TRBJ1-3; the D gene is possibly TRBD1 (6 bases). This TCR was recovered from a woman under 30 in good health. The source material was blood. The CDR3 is CASSLTQGSGNTIYF. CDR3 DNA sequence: TGCGCCAGCAGCTTGACTCAGGGGAGTGGAAACACCATATATTTT.